Shown below are 21 T cell receptor beta chains from a single sample sequenced in a study of shared clonotypes between healthy human individuals. Sequenced by immunoSEQ multiplex PCR; TCRdb stores in-frame clones only, minus some. There are about 520,000 clones in the sample; approximately 81% occur only once, and roughly 13% lies in the top ten. Sequenced material: PBMCs. Receptors originate from a woman aged 35 to 49 in good health. Some clones in this sample may be carry-over from other donors' samples.

This clone was seen a handful of times. The chain is built from TRBV7-9 and TRBJ2-7, with 7 bases identical to TRBD2. This CDR3 has 17 residues. The germline CDR1 and CDR2 sequences are SEHNR and FQNEAQ (reference sequence). V shed 5 bases and J 1 base; nucleotides not matched to a gene: 14. DNA for the CDR3: TGTGCCAGCAGCCCTGCTAGCGGCCCCTGGGGGTCCTACGAGCAGTACTTC. Amino acids: CASSPASGPWGSYEQYF.

As concerns this clone: With a far larger clone one base away, a read error is the likely cause. The chain combines TRBV6-5 with TRBJ2-1, with 8 nucleotides matching TRBD2. CDR1 is MNHEY and CDR2 is SVGAGI in the germline V gene. CDR3 length: 16 amino acids. In DNA form, the CDR3 reads TGTGCCAGCAGTTCCCCTCGCAGCGGGAGACTGAATGGGCAGTTCTTC. Translation: CASSSPRSGRLNGQFF.

With regard to this clone: A far bigger clonotype differs at one base, so this is likely a read error. Without the conserved terminal phenylalanine or tryptophan, this CDR3 likely stems from a read error. V gene TRBV19 combines with J gene TRBJ1-3; D call uncertain. CDR3 length: 13 residues. V shed 6 bases and J shed 0 bases, with 6 bases lying between them. CDR1 and CDR2 (germline): LNHDA, SQIVND (reference sequence). CDR3 nucleotide sequence: TGTGCCAGTAGAAGGTACTCTGGAAACACCATATATTCT. Its protein product is CASRRYSGNTIYS.

This chain links TRBV28 with TRBJ1-1; D remains unclear. This CDR3 comprises 15 residues. Trimming removed 8 bases from V and 6 bases from J, with 22 bases in between. The germline V gene has CDR1 MDHEN and CDR2 SYDVKM. The CDR3 DNA reads TGTGCCAGCTTCGCCTGGGGATACGCGGAGGCTGAAGCTTTCTTT. This gives the protein CASFAWGYAEAEAFF.

Worth noting for this clone: A far more abundant clone sits one base away, making this likely a read error. The chain uses TRBV2 and TRBJ1-5; a possible D gene is TRBD1 (5 bases). The V end was cut by 8 bases, the J end by 2 bases, with 10 bases between. Germline assignment: CDR1 SNHLY and CDR2 FYNNEI. CDR3 length equals 13 residues. CDR3 nucleotide sequence: TGTGCCAGCCGGGGGGGAGGCAATCAGCCCCAGCATTTT. This encodes CASRGGGNQPQHF. Full variable domain (remainder filled in from reference TRBV2 and TRBJ1-5): EPEVTQTPSHQVTQMGQEVILRCVPISNHLYFYWYRQILGQKVEFLVSFYNNEISEKSEIFDDQFSVERPDGSNFTLKIRSTKLEDSAMYFCASRGGGNQPQHFGDGTRLSIL.

About this clone itself: A far larger clone differs by one base, so this is likely a read error. This chain joins TRBV6-6 and TRBJ1-2; 8 positions match TRBD1. The length of the CDR3 is 14 residues. Germline loops: CDR1 MNHNY, CDR2 SVGAGI (reference sequence). Here the CDR3 reads CASSLQGDQYGHTF. DNA for the CDR3: TGTGCCAGCTCATTACAGGGGGACCAATATGGCCACACCTTC.

Of note for this clone: Other DNA sequences of this sample code for an identical CDR3. The chain has TRBV28 and TRBJ2-3, with D perhaps matching TRBD2 (6 bases). Germline CDR1 and CDR2: MDHEN and SYDVKM. This CDR3 is built from 16 residues. Trimming removed 4 bases at V and 0 bases at J, with 14 bases between. The CDR3, as DNA: TGTGCCAGCAGTTCGAGCGGAGGGACTAGCACAGATACGCAGTATTTT. It codes for CASSSSGGTSTDTQYF. The full variable domain, with the rest looked up from reference TRBV28 and TRBJ2-3, is DVKVTQSSRYLVKRTGEKVFLECVQDMDHENMFWYRQDPGLGLRLIYFSYDVKMKEKGDIPEGYSVSREKKERFSLILESASTNQTSMYLCASSSSGGTSTDTQYFGPGTRLTVL.

There are a few counts of this clone. This rearrangement joins TRBV6-1 to TRBJ1-5; D perhaps matches TRBD1 (6 bases). V was pared by 11 bases and J by 3 bases, with 11 bases between. Germline loops: CDR1 MNHNS, CDR2 SASEGT. The CDR3 is made up of 12 amino acids. CDR3 sequence: CALGQYNQPQHF. The CDR3 coding sequence is TGTGCCCTCGGACAGTACAATCAGCCCCAGCATTTT.

The chain links TRBV18 to TRBJ1-2, with 7 bases fitting TRBD1. V dropped 6 bases and J dropped 6; count of bases not matched to a gene: 4. The V gene's germline CDR1 is KGHSH and CDR2 LQKENI. The CDR3 contains 12 residues. Here the CDR3 DNA reads TGTGCCAGCTCTCCGACAGGGAATGGCTACACCTTC. It translates to CASSPTGNGYTF.

The sample holds one count of this clone. The chain carries TRBV5-4 and TRBJ2-1, with a weak D call TRBD1 (6 bases). Trimming took 3 bases from V and 7 from J, leaving 17 bases between them. The CDR3 extends over 15 amino acids. In germline, CDR1 is SGHNT, CDR2 YYREEE (reference sequence). The CDR3 DNA sequence: TGTGCCAGCAGCTCGCAAGGAAATAGGGGGAATGAGCAGTTCTTC. Encoded protein: CASSSQGNRGNEQFF.

The chain joins TRBV7-9 to TRBJ2-7; tentative D call: TRBD2 (6 bases). The V end lost 7 bases, the J end lost 5 bases, and 15 bases lay between the germline ends. The CDR3 contains 13 residues. Germline CDR1 reads SEHNR; CDR2 reads FQNEAQ (reference sequence). The CDR3 loop reads CASTFPGVHEQYF. CDR3 nucleotide sequence: TGTGCCAGCACCTTTCCGGGGGTCCACGAGCAGTACTTC.

This clone was seen once. Other DNA sequences in this sample translate to the same CDR3. V gene TRBV11-3 combines with J gene TRBJ1-1, with a possible D match to TRBD1 (6 bases). The CDR3 sequence is 13 residues long. V was trimmed by 7 bases and J by 1 base, leaving 10 bases between them. CDR1 and CDR2 (germline): SGHNT, YENEEA. The CDR3 protein is CASIWTANTEAFF. The CDR3 nucleotides are TGTGCCAGCATATGGACAGCGAACACTGAAGCTTTCTTT.

This sequence joins TRBV5-1 and TRBJ1-2; D possibly corresponds to TRBD1 (6 bases). Trimming cost V 2 bases and J 6 bases, with 17 bases left between them. The CDR3 extends over 15 amino acids. The germline V gene encodes CDR1 SGHRS and CDR2 YFSETQ. CDR3 region: CASSLVTGGGDGYTF. CDR3 nucleotide sequence: TGCGCCAGCAGCTTAGTGACAGGTGGGGGAGATGGCTACACCTTC.

V is TRBV5-1 and J is TRBJ2-3; TRBD2 matches 13 bases. V lost 4 bases to trimming and J lost 5 bases; unmatched junction nucleotides: 4. Germline-derived CDR1 and CDR2 are SGHRS and YFSETQ. CDR3 size: 15 residues. CDR3 coding DNA: TGCGCCAGCAGCCGAGGACTAGCGGGAGTAGATACGCAGTATTTT. As protein: CASSRGLAGVDTQYF.

As to this clone: A read error likely explains this, since a far larger clone differs by one base. A read error is likely, as this CDR3 ends without the conserved phenylalanine or tryptophan. The chain recombines TRBV9 with TRBJ2-3, with D uncertain. Trimming stripped 4 bases from V and 1 base from J, with 13 bases between. Looked up from germline, CDR1 is SGDLS and CDR2 is YYNGEE. The CDR3 sequence is 15 residues long. For the CDR3, the DNA is TGTGCCAGCAGCCTACTACTGGCGGGCACAGATACGCAGTATCTT. This gives the protein CASSLLLAGTDTQYL.

The rearrangement joins TRBV18 to TRBJ2-4; D might be TRBD2 (5 bases). V lost 6 bases and J lost 2, with 11 bases in between. Germline V gives CDR1 KGHSH, CDR2 LQKENI. This CDR3 comprises 14 residues. The CDR3 region has the DNA TGTGCCAGCTCCCAGGACTCAACCAAAAACATTCAGTACTTC. It specifies CASSQDSTKNIQYF.

J is TRBJ2-1 and V is TRBV11-3, with TRBD1 matching 7 bases. The length of the CDR3 is 14 residues. The trim removed 5 bases at V and 4 bases at J, leaving 5 bases unmatched. In germline, CDR1 is SGHNT, CDR2 YENEEA. CDR3 amino acids: CASSPGTEYNEQFF. The CDR3 region has the DNA TGTGCCAGCAGCCCCGGGACAGAATACAATGAGCAGTTCTTC.

J is TRBJ2-7 and V is TRBV19, with TRBD1 as a possible D gene (6 bases). Per germline, CDR1 LNHDA and CDR2 SQIVND (reference sequence). Trimming stripped 4 bases from V and 1 base from J, with 17 bases between. The length of the CDR3 is 16 residues. The CDR3 spells CASSTPPGVLSYEQYF. DNA for the CDR3: TGTGCCAGTAGTACCCCTCCAGGGGTCCTATCCTACGAGCAGTACTTC.

The CDR3, as DNA: TGTGCCAGTAGTGTCTCGGAGCCGAACACCGGGGAGCTGTTTTTT. Translated, it gives CASSVSEPNTGELFF. The V gene is TRBV19, the J gene TRBJ2-2, with D hard to call. Deletions cut 5 bases from V and 0 bases from J, with 10 bases between. This CDR3 is built from 15 residues. The V gene's germline CDR1 is LNHDA and CDR2 SQIVND (reference sequence).

The chain employs TRBV5-1 and TRBJ2-7, with 9 bases that match TRBD2. The germline gives CDR1 SGHRS, CDR2 YFSETQ. This CDR3 comprises 15 residues. After removal of 6 bases from V and 2 bases from J, the junction contained 9 bases not matched to a gene. The CDR3 DNA reads as TGCGCCAGCACCCTGGACGGACTAGCGACCTACGAGCAGTACTTC. It encodes CASTLDGLATYEQYF.

Points on this clone: A far larger clone is one base from this, pointing to a likely read error. The chain joins TRBV25-1 to TRBJ1-3; a possible D gene is TRBD1 (5 bases). Germline CDR1 is MGHDK and CDR2 is SYGVNS. This CDR3 region has 13 residues. CDR3 region: CASSEQGGNNIYF. The CDR3 nucleotides read TGTGCCAGCAGTGAACAGGGTGGAAACAACATATATTTT.